These T cell receptor beta chains were read from a single sample in a study of regulatory T cells in long-lasting Graves disease. TCRdb recomputed calls from the multiplex PCR reads with MiXCR, one row per CDR3 protein. The sample has 400,000 to 500,000 distinct CDR3 sequences; approximately 16% are singletons. These data were also reused for a study on T cells in Graves' hyperthyroidism and ophthalmopathy.

The sequencing here drew on peripheral blood mononuclear cells (PBMCs), taken at new diagnosis, from a patient treated with antithyroid drugs. The receptors stem from a woman aged 40-49 years with Graves disease. Each CDR3 is given without its conserved first and last residue. Fields, in order: J gene, V gene, D gene, CDR3 protein. The D gene is left open where the match is weak.

TRBJ2-3 TRBV9 TRBD2 ASSVHGGGSTDTQY
TRBJ2-2 TRBV5-1 TRBD1 ASSPQTGSANTGELF
TRBJ1-5 TRBV19 - ASSMQEEQPQH
TRBJ2-7 TRBV28 TRBD1 ASSTGTGDNSYEQY
TRBJ2-7 TRBV5-1 - ASTHLDRLYEQY
TRBJ1-3 TRBV12-3/TRBV12-4 - ASTIPRQASGNTIY
TRBJ2-3 TRBV6-1 - ASSTSSFSTDTQY
TRBJ2-1 TRBV11-2 - ASSLDHRGLLLAYNEQF
TRBJ2-1 TRBV27 - ASSSWGLGSYNEQF
TRBJ1-5 TRBV10-2 - ASMGGGDGNQPQH
TRBJ1-4 TRBV6-2/TRBV6-3 - ASSYSQGGEKLF
TRBJ1-1 TRBV30 - AWSVEPRAF
TRBJ2-5 TRBV7-9 TRBD2 ASSETSGQETQY
TRBJ2-1 TRBV5-1 - ASSPTTGPNEQF
TRBJ2-3 TRBV19 - ASSIKERNTDTQY
TRBJ2-1 TRBV20-1 TRBD2 SAFLLAGIRNEQF